The next 12 T cell receptor beta chains were all read from a single sample in a study of Graves' ophthalmopathy and Graves' hyperthyroidism. RNA transcripts provided the template for amplifying TCR beta CDR3 regions. Second-round multiplex PCR came after a first-round RT-PCR that employed HTBI primers. TCRdb analysed the multiplex PCR reads with MiXCR anew, one entry per CDR3 protein. The table shows some 410,000 distinct CDR3 sequences, with approximately 21% occurring only once. Source material: peripheral blood. These receptors were collected from a young woman with stable Graves' hyperthyroidism.

At least ten counts were recorded for this clonotype. V usage is TRBV20-1 and J usage is TRBJ1-2; D not resolved. Germline values: CDR1 DFQATT, CDR2 SNEGSKA (reference sequence). V shed 3 bases and J shed 5 bases, with 13 bases lying between them. The CDR3 extends over 13 amino acids. CDR3 nucleotide sequence: TGCAGTGCTAGGCTCGGGTCGGGGTATGGCTACACCTTC. Amino acids: CSARLGSGYGYTF.

The DNA for the CDR3 is TGTGCCAGCAGTCCCCGCAGGGGGGCCTATGGCTACACCTTC. Protein sequence: CASSPRRGAYGYTF. The V call is TRBV28, the J call TRBJ1-2; TRBD1 agrees at 7 bases. This CDR3 spans 14 amino acids. The germline V gene encodes CDR1 MDHEN and CDR2 SYDVKM. Germline trimming cut 5 bases from V and 4 bases from J; bases unmatched to any gene: 7.

Many counts were recorded for this clonotype. The chain couples TRBV7-2 to TRBJ2-7; D gene unclear. This CDR3 spans 14 amino acids. V was clipped by 0 bases and J by 2 bases, with 8 bases between them. Germline lookup yields CDR1 SGHTA and CDR2 FQGNSA. CDR3 nucleotides: TGTGCCAGCAGCTTAGCCCAGGCTCCCTACGAGCAGTACTTC. This gives the protein CASSLAQAPYEQYF. The full variable domain, rest sourced from reference TRBV7-2 and TRBJ2-7, is GAGVSQSPSNKVTEKGKDVELRCDPISGHTALYWYRQSLGQGLEFLIYFQGNSAPDKSGLPSDRFSAERTGGSVSTLTIQRTQQEDSAVYLCASSLAQAPYEQYFGPGTRLTVT.

This clonotype was counted ten times or more. The chain links TRBV6-5 to TRBJ2-5; the match to TRBD2 covers 9 bases. Germline values: CDR1 MNHEY, CDR2 SVGAGI. Trimming removed 10 bases from V and 5 bases from J; junction bases left unmatched: 8. CDR3 size: 13 residues. DNA of the CDR3: TGTGCCACCTATAGCGGGAGTCGGGAGACCCAGTACTTC. Protein sequence: CATYSGSRETQYF.

This clonotype has a count of ten or more. The V call is TRBV5-1, the J call TRBJ2-2; D is undetermined. Looked up from germline, CDR1 is SGHRS and CDR2 is YFSETQ. V was pared by 4 bases and J by 8 bases, with 6 bases between. There are 11 residues in the CDR3. DNA for the CDR3: TGCGCCAGCAGCACGCCAGGGGAGCTGTTTTTT. Translated: CASSTPGELFF.

This clonotype came up many times. A junction boundary mismatches the germline segment, possibly from a read error. V is TRBV12-3 or TRBV12-4 and J is TRBJ1-1; D is uncertain. This CDR3 is built from 14 residues. The CDR3 DNA reads TGTGCCAGCAGCTTAGCGGGAGGTAACACTGAAGCTTTCTTT. This translates into CASSLAGGNTEAFF.

This clonotype has ten or more counts. The rearrangement links TRBV7-2 to TRBJ2-4, with TRBD2 matching over 7 bases. Per the germline V gene, CDR1 is SGHTA and CDR2 is FQGNSA. V gave up 1 base and J gave up 6 bases; unmatched junction bases: 6. The CDR3 contains 15 residues. The DNA for the CDR3 is TGTGCCAGCAGCTTAGAGGGCGGGAGTCTAAACATTCAGTACTTC. As protein: CASSLEGGSLNIQYF.

V and J are TRBV28 and TRBJ2-2; D remains unclear. V was cut by 3 bases and J by 7 bases, with 15 bases left in between. CDR3 length: 15 amino acids. Per germline, CDR1 MDHEN and CDR2 SYDVKM. The CDR3 nucleotides are TGTGCCAGCAGTTTCCCCACGTACAAAAGCGGGGAGCTGTTTTTT. It is translated as CASSFPTYKSGELFF.

This clonotype appeared many times. CDR3 protein: CSVAANYGYTF. CDR3 sequence (DNA): TGCAGCGTTGCCGCTAACTATGGCTACACCTTC. V is TRBV29-1 and J is TRBJ1-2; D is undetermined. Between the trimmed V and J ends, which lost 4 bases and 0 bases, there was a span of 3 bases. The CDR3 has 11 amino acids. In germline, CDR1 is SQVTM, CDR2 ANQGSEA.

This clonotype was seen ten or more times. The chain is built from TRBV27 and TRBJ2-7, with no clear D. The V gene lost 3 bases and the J gene lost 7 bases, with 13 bases spanning the gap. From germline, CDR1 is MNHEY and CDR2 SMNVEV (reference sequence). This CDR3 is built from 13 residues. This chain's CDR3 is CASSFGPRSEQYF. CDR3 bases: TGTGCCAGCAGTTTCGGGCCAAGGTCTGAGCAGTACTTC.

The sample holds many counts of this clonotype. The gene calls are TRBV29-1 and TRBJ2-2; D remains ambiguous. Trimming stripped 3 bases from V and 2 bases from J, with 7 bases between. CDR3 length: 13 amino acids. Germline V gene sequence: CDR1 SQVTM, CDR2 ANQGSEA. The CDR3 here is CSVDPGNTGELFF. CDR3 DNA: TGCAGCGTTGACCCCGGCAACACCGGGGAGCTGTTTTTT.

This clonotype was detected many times. The chain carries TRBV5-1 and TRBJ2-2, with 8 bases that match TRBD1. Germline V gives CDR1 SGHRS, CDR2 YFSETQ. The ends lost 2 bases at V and 1 base at J; junction bases unmatched: 1. This CDR3 region has 15 residues. In DNA, the CDR3 is TGCGCCAGCAGCTTAGGGACAGGGAACACCGGGGAGCTGTTTTTT. Translating it yields CASSLGTGNTGELFF.